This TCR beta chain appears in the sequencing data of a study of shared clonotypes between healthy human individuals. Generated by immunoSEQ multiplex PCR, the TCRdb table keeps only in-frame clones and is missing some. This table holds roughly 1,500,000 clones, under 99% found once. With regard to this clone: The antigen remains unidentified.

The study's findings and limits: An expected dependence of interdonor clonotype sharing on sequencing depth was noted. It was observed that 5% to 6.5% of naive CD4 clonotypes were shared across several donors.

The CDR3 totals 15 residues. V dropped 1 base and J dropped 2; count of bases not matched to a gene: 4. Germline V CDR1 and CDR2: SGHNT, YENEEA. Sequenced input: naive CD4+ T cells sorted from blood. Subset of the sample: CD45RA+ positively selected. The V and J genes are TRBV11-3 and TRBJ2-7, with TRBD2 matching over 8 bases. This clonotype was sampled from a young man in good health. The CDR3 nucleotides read TGTGCCAGCAGCTTAGCAGCGGGAGACGCCTACGAGCAGTACTTC. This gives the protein CASSLAAGDAYEQYF.